This T cell receptor (beta chain) is from a study of cytomegalovirus exposure and HLA in healthy donors. The CDR3 totals 15 residues. Germline V lookup: CDR1 SGHRS, CDR2 YFSETQ. Trimming pared 1 base from V and 5 bases from J, leaving 12 bases between. In regard to this clone: Its specificity is not known.

The PCR contained 60 Vbeta and 13 Jbeta primers. Assay used: immunoSEQ multiplex PCR; TCRdb lists only in-frame clones, some missing. The data contain over 60,000 clones, 75% of them singletons. General observations from the study: For most TCR sequences rarity was the rule, although some public TCRs occurred in many donors.

Source material: PBMCs. This rearrangement joins TRBV5-1 to TRBJ1-4, with D possibly being TRBD1 (6 bases). The clonotype originates from a man aged 65 to 85 in good health and CMV-seronegative. The CDR3 protein is CASSLLNRENEKLFF. The CDR3 coding sequence is TGCGCCAGCAGCTTGCTTAACAGGGAAAATGAAAAACTGTTTTTT.